This entry describes one T cell receptor (beta chain). Primers included in the PCR were 60 Vbeta and 13 Jbeta primers. In the authors' workflow: There were about 86 million unique TCR beta chains by a later count, and around 10 million of them were shared. Sequenced by immunoSEQ multiplex PCR; TCRdb stores in-frame clones only, minus some. D and trimming come from the DNA, and the V and J calls and clone size come from that table. The sample contains under 150,000 clones, 75% to 90% of which appear only once. This entry comes from a study of cytomegalovirus exposure and HLA in healthy donors. Germline loops: CDR1 MNHNS, CDR2 SASEGT. V shed 2 bases and J shed 0 bases, with 5 bases lying between them. This CDR3 contains 14 residues.

This chain connects TRBV6-1 to TRBJ2-1; D is unresolved. The TCR originated in a man aged 25 to 40 in good health and CMV-seronegative. The material sequenced was PBMCs. The CDR3 reads CASSEPSSYNEQFF. DNA of the CDR3: TGTGCCAGCAGTGAACCGAGCTCCTACAATGAGCAGTTCTTC.